Listed here are 5 T cell receptor beta chains from one sample, sequenced in a study of blood T cell repertoires in COVID-19. Sequenced by immunoSEQ multiplex PCR; TCRdb stores in-frame clones only, minus some. The repertoire holds 350,000 to 450,000 clones, about 87% seen once, with 2.3% in the top ten. Sequencing was carried out using peripheral blood. Receptors originate from a woman aged 60-75 years with COVID-19, enrolled during active disease.

The CDR3 protein is CASETGVVYEQYF. The CDR3 DNA reads TGTGCCAGCGAAACAGGGGTGGTTTACGAGCAGTACTTC. The gene calls are TRBV27 and TRBJ2-7; TRBD1 aligns across 7 bases. CDR1 is MNHEY, CDR2 SMNVEV, per germline (reference sequence). The CDR3 runs to 13 residues. V was pared by 8 bases and J by 4 bases, with 8 bases of the junction left unmatched.

This chain uses TRBV6-4 with TRBJ2-2; the D gene is possibly TRBD1 (6 bases). Trimming took 8 bases from V and 6 from J, leaving 10 bases between them. The germline gives CDR1 MRHNA, CDR2 SNTAGT. The CDR3 is made up of 12 amino acids. CDR3: CASPPGAGELFF. DNA for the CDR3: TGTGCCAGCCCCCCAGGGGCCGGGGAGCTGTTTTTT.

In DNA, the CDR3 is TGTGCCTGGAGTGTAGGACTAGCGGGAGAGACCCAGTACTTC. Translation gives CAWSVGLAGETQYF. V and J are TRBV30 and TRBJ2-5; 11 bases match TRBD2. J gave up 4 bases and V 0 bases, and 1 base lay outside the gene matches. Per the germline V gene, CDR1 is GTSNPN and CDR2 is SVGIG (reference sequence). This CDR3 region has 14 residues.

The chain uses TRBV19 and TRBJ1-2; TRBD1 might be the D (5 bases). V lost 5 bases, J lost 5 bases, and 12 bases lay in between. There are 13 residues in the CDR3. CDR1 and CDR2 from the germline V gene are LNHDA and SQIVND (reference sequence). In nucleotides, the CDR3 is TGTGCCAGTAGTCCCTCCGACAGATATGGCTACACCTTC. Protein sequence: CASSPSDRYGYTF. The full variable domain, completed using reference TRBV19 and TRBJ1-2, is DGGITQSPKYLFRKEGQNVTLSCEQNLNHDAMYWYRQDPGQGLRLIYYSQIVNDFQKGDIAEGYSVSREKKESFPLTVTSAQKNPTAFYLCASSPSDRYGYTFGSGTRLTVV.

This clone showed up just a few times. The CDR3 DNA reads TGTGCCAGCAGGACCACTGGACACTTCACCGGGGAGCTGTTTTTT. Its translation: CASRTTGHFTGELFF. The J gene is TRBJ2-2, the V gene TRBV27, with D tentatively TRBD1 (5 bases). CDR1 is MNHEY, CDR2 SMNVEV, per germline (reference sequence). Trimming removed 6 bases from V and 4 bases from J, with 15 bases in between. This CDR3 has 15 amino acids.